This T cell receptor (beta chain) was sequenced for a study of CD8 T cells in Susac syndrome (dated 2019 in TCRdb). Some background on the complete study: Whether CD8+ T cell activation and differentiation in Susac syndrome was antigen driven was tested using repertoire sequencing. The clonality of the CD8+ T cell repertoire was compared across approximately 11 healthy donors, around 14 Susac syndrome patients and under 18 multiple sclerosis patients. The investigation overall reported the following: The TCR sequencing and HLA analysis was acknowledged to have included a relatively small number of individuals.

Peripheral blood CD8+ and CD4+ T cells from healthy donors, Susac syndrome patients and multiple sclerosis patients were profiled using high-throughput TCR beta sequencing. Treatment-naive patients with stable or active relapsing-remitting disease fulfilling revised McDonald criteria were used as multiple sclerosis controls. Bulk CD8+ and CD4+ T cells were purified by magnetic negative isolation, while CD8+ TEMRA cells were enriched using FACS. Blood was collected in EDTA tubes and processed within 24 hours, with PBMCs isolated through density gradient centrifugation. PBMCs intended for TCR sequencing were cryopreserved in liquid nitrogen and thawed later in a water bath at 37 degrees C. The sorted or isolated CD4+, CD8+ and CD8+ TEMRA cells had a purity of 90% or higher. This clonotype was picked up a small number of times. No antigen is known for it. Base qualities are missing; no much larger clone stands one base away.

RNA was extracted using the RNeasy kit, and roughly 0.45 to 1 ug of the RNA was reverse transcribed with random hexamers. The immunoSEQ multiplex PCR assay, which covers 54 Vbeta and 13 Jbeta segments, was used to amplify TCR beta CDR3 regions. Bias from PCR amplification was corrected by using a synthetic template baseline for primer optimization and for computational correction. The study's processing was this. Reads were annotated to V, D and J genes according to IMGT and were analyzed with immunoSEQ Analyzer, with only productive sequences retained. To calculate clonality, Shannon entropy was normalized by log2 of the number of productive unique sequences and then subtracted from one. For each patient and control, public and private clones were evaluated within the 100 most prevalent clones. Susac-specific clones were defined as absent from healthy and MS cohorts, around 1,000 published viral clones and other ImmuneACCESS disease sequences. TCRdb reprocessed the public reads (quality trimming at Q25 with fastp, clone calling with MiXCR) and kept in-frame beta chains. Entries are consolidated by CDR3 protein sequence, retaining the most common genes and DNA. These V and J calls originate from TCRdb's pipeline instead of the authors' own analysis. The sample table shows about 430,000 distinct CDR3 sequences, and around 85% are seen once. The ten largest clones capture roughly 0.11% of the sample.

V drops 3 bases and J drops 6 bases, leaving 13 bases in between. Sequences SGHDT (CDR1) and YYEEEE (CDR2) are obtained from the germline V gene. The CDR3 holds 14 amino acids from the cysteine to the phenylalanine. Kept here is only the CDR3 DNA, which spans 42 bases and is read in frame from base 1. The sequencing input was CD8+ T cells from PBMCs. Recombination connected TRBV5-6 to TRBJ1-5; a weak D assignment points to TRBD1 (5 bases agree). This TCR was sampled from a human donor with multiple sclerosis. The sequenced DNA: TGTGCCAGCAGCTATGGGACCTCTGGTCAGCCCCAGCATTTT. Translated, this is CASSYGTSGQPQHF.